Below are 16 T cell receptor beta chains sequenced from a single sample in a study of Ad26.COV2.S vaccination and SARS-CoV-2 variants. The treatment here: over 15 received Ad26.COV2.S at low or high dose, single or two shots; several received placebo; per-sample allocation not given. Sampling was done on day 63 after the first vaccine or placebo injection. TCRdb's table, derived via immunoSEQ multiplex PCR, lists solely in-frame clones and lacks some. The sample holds about 350,000 clones, around nine tenths seen once. Sequenced material: peripheral blood, taken in a trial of Ad26.COV2.S vaccine versus placebo. Every receptor here comes from a person aged 18 to 65 who received the Ad26.COV2.S COVID-19 vaccine or a placebo.

The chain is built from TRBV18 and TRBJ2-1; D tentatively fits TRBD1 or TRBD2 (5 bases each). Germline-derived CDR1 and CDR2 are KGHSH and LQKENI. There are 17 residues in the CDR3. V was shortened by 4 bases and J by 5 bases, with 21 bases between the two germline ends. The CDR3 is CASSRLLSGTEHNEQFF. The CDR3 region has the DNA TGTGCCAGCTCACGTTTATTGTCCGGGACCGAGCACAATGAGCAGTTCTTC. Using reference TRBV18 and TRBJ2-1 for the parts outside the CDR3, the full variable domain is NAGVMQNPRHLVRRRGQEARLRCSPMKGHSHVYWYRQLPEEGLKFMVYLQKENIIDESGMPKERFSAEFPKEGPSILRIQQVVRGDSAAYFCASSRLLSGTEHNEQFFGPGTRLTVL.

The rearrangement joins TRBV5-1 to TRBJ2-1; D may be TRBD1 (6 bases). This CDR3 contains 14 residues. Trimming took 3 bases from V and 6 from J, leaving 13 bases between them. The germline CDR1 and CDR2 sequences are SGHRS and YFSETQ. The CDR3: CASSSMLRGNEQFF. For the CDR3, the DNA is TGCGCCAGCAGCTCCATGCTCAGGGGCAATGAGCAGTTCTTC.

The rearrangement uses TRBV25-1 and TRBJ2-7, with 10 bases matching TRBD1. The CDR3 covers 11 residues. The V segment lost 6 bases and the J segment 9 bases; nucleotides outside the gene matches: 2. The germline V gene has CDR1 MGHDK and CDR2 SYGVNS. The CDR3 DNA sequence: TGTGCCAGCAGGGACAGGGGGGGGCAGTACTTC. Amino acids: CASRDRGGQYF.

In its sample, this clone was seen a few times. CDR3 sequence (DNA): TGCGCCAGCAGCCAGGAGGTCCGGGAGCTGTTTTTT. Translating it yields CASSQEVRELFF. The gene calls are TRBV5-1 and TRBJ2-2; D might be TRBD2 (5 bases). Trimming took off 4 bases at V and 9 bases at J, with 10 bases between the two ends. The CDR3 has 12 residues. The germline V gene encodes CDR1 SGHRS and CDR2 YFSETQ.

V is TRBV27 and J is TRBJ2-7; no definite D call. This CDR3 contains 13 residues. Germline V gene sequence: CDR1 MNHEY, CDR2 SMNVEV (reference sequence). V was clipped by 4 bases and J by 3 bases, with 10 bases between them. CDR3 sequence: CASSYSKSYEQYF. The CDR3 DNA reads as TGTGCCAGCAGTTACAGCAAGAGCTACGAGCAGTACTTC.

This clone showed up just once. This chain connects TRBV28 to TRBJ1-2, with D possibly being TRBD1 (5 bases). The CDR3 is 11 residues long. Germline V gene lookup returns CDR1 MDHEN and CDR2 SYDVKM. V lost 8 bases and J 6 bases, leaving 10 bases between the germline ends. The CDR3 reads CASGRVDGYTF. The CDR3 DNA is TGTGCCAGCGGCAGGGTGGATGGCTACACCTTC.

The chain is built from TRBV18 and TRBJ2-7, with D possibly called TRBD1 or TRBD2 (5 bases each). CDR1 and CDR2 from the germline V gene are KGHSH and LQKENI. With 2 bases removed from V and 6 bases from J, the gap between germline ends came to 11 bases. The length of the CDR3 is 13 residues. CDR3: CASSPGTTFEQYF. The CDR3 nucleotides read TGTGCCAGCTCACCAGGGACGACTTTCGAGCAGTACTTC.

The rearrangement uses TRBV27 and TRBJ2-7, with unresolved D. The V and J ends lost 5 bases and 3 bases respectively, with 11 bases between them. The V gene's germline CDR1 is MNHEY and CDR2 SMNVEV (reference sequence). The CDR3 length is 13 residues. The CDR3 protein is CASSPGPLYEQYF. The CDR3 nucleotides are TGTGCCAGCAGTCCGGGCCCCCTCTACGAGCAGTACTTC.

The genes are TRBV11-2 and TRBJ2-2; 7 nucleotides match TRBD1. Trimming cost V 2 bases and J 6 bases; bases outside gene matches: 9. The CDR3 has 16 residues. Germline CDR1 SGHAT, CDR2 FQNNGV. CDR3 in amino acids: CASSLFSTGVAGELFF. The DNA for the CDR3 is TGTGCCAGCAGCTTATTCAGTACAGGGGTTGCCGGGGAGCTGTTTTTT.

Only a few counts were recorded for this clone. V is TRBV4-1 and J is TRBJ2-5, with 9 bases that match TRBD2. The CDR3 runs 15 residues. Germline CDR1 MGHRA, CDR2 YSYEKL. V was clipped by 2 bases and J by 4 bases; unmatched bases: 5. DNA for the CDR3: TGCGCCAGCAGCCAACCTGAGCGGGGGGTAGAGACCCAGTACTTC. Protein: CASSQPERGVETQYF.

V usage is TRBV6-5 and J usage is TRBJ2-2; 10 nucleotides agree with TRBD2. The CDR3 totals 16 residues. Germline CDR1 is MNHEY and CDR2 is SVGAGI. Trimming at V came to 4 bases and at J to 2 bases, leaving 4 bases not matched to a gene. CDR3 sequence: CASSSTSGKNTGELFF. DNA for the CDR3: TGTGCCAGCAGTTCAACTAGCGGGAAAAACACCGGGGAGCTGTTTTTT.

The chain links TRBV7-8 to TRBJ2-5, with TRBD1 matching 10 bases. After removal of 3 bases from V and 3 bases from J, the junction contained 1 base not matched to a gene. The CDR3 is 14 amino acids. Germline loops: CDR1 SGHVS, CDR2 FQNEAQ. The CDR3 is CASSFGTGEETQYF. The CDR3 bases are TGTGCCAGCAGCTTCGGGACAGGGGAAGAGACCCAGTACTTC.

The chain couples TRBV6-5 to TRBJ1-4; D not certain. Trimming took off 6 bases at V and 4 bases at J, with 15 bases between the two ends. This CDR3 has 15 amino acids. Per germline, CDR1 MNHEY and CDR2 SVGAGI. The CDR3 DNA reads TGTGCCAGCAGACCCCGGGTCACTCTTAATGAAAAACTGTTTTTT. Translated, it gives CASRPRVTLNEKLFF.

J is TRBJ1-4 and V is TRBV18; 7 bases align to TRBD1. There are 15 residues in the CDR3. Germline CDR1 KGHSH, CDR2 LQKENI. V lost 3 bases to trimming and J lost 5 bases; unmatched junction nucleotides: 6. The CDR3 region is CASSPDPTGNEKLFF. Here the CDR3 DNA reads TGTGCCAGCTCACCCGACCCGACAGGGAATGAAAAACTGTTTTTT.

The chain uses TRBV7-3 and TRBJ2-2, with D unclear. The V gene's germline CDR1 is SGHTA and CDR2 FQGTGA. Trimming cost V 6 bases and J 5 bases, with 13 bases left between them. The CDR3 consists of 14 residues. DNA of the CDR3: TGTGCCAGCAGTTCTCTCCTCGCAACCGGGGAGCTGTTTTTT. It encodes CASSSLLATGELFF.

The V call is TRBV29-1, the J call TRBJ1-2; D unclear. V lost 0 bases, J lost 2 bases, and 4 bases lay in between. Germline V gene sequence: CDR1 SQVTM, CDR2 ANQGSEA. The CDR3 runs 12 residues. CDR3 region: CSVEDGNYGYTF. DNA of the CDR3: TGCAGCGTTGAAGACGGGAACTATGGCTACACCTTC.